The rows below give T cell receptor beta chains drawn from one sample of a study of regulatory T cells in long-lasting Graves disease. TCRdb reprocessed the multiplex PCR reads via MiXCR and lists one record per CDR3 protein. The sample has more than 350,000 distinct CDR3 sequences, about 15% seen once. The sample also formed part of further work on T cells in Graves' hyperthyroidism and ophthalmopathy.

Source: peripheral blood mononuclear cells (PBMCs), taken at new diagnosis, from a patient treated with antithyroid drugs. These receptors all stem from a woman between 25 and 40 years old with Graves disease. The CDR3 runs from the conserved cysteine through the conserved F or W. The D gene is left open where the match is weak. The size of a clone is reported for some rows only, either as once, few or many, or as a class for expanded clones.

abundance: many
v_gene: TRBV24-1
d_gene: .
j_gene: TRBJ2-3
CDR3nt: TGTGCCACCAGTGTGCACAGGGACACAGATACGCAGTATTTT
CDR3aa: CATSVHRDTDTQYF

abundance: many
v_gene: TRBV29-1
d_gene: .
j_gene: TRBJ2-1
CDR3nt: TGCAGCGTTGCACCCAGGAGCAATGAGCAGTTCTTC
CDR3aa: CSVAPRSNEQFF

abundance: many
v_gene: TRBV2
d_gene: .
j_gene: TRBJ1-1
CDR3nt: TGTGCCAGCAGTGAATACCCTGAAGCTTTCTTT
CDR3aa: CASSEYPEAFF

abundance: .
v_gene: TRBV27
d_gene: .
j_gene: TRBJ2-7
CDR3nt: TGTGCCAGCAGAAAAACAGGGCTGGTTAGCTCCTACGAGCAGTACTTC
CDR3aa: CASRKTGLVSSYEQYF

abundance: .
v_gene: TRBV5-1
d_gene: TRBD2
j_gene: TRBJ2-1
CDR3nt: TGCGCCAGCAGCTCGGGACTAGCGGGAGATGGAAATGAGCAGTTCTTC
CDR3aa: CASSSGLAGDGNEQFF

abundance: many
v_gene: TRBV7-9
d_gene: .
j_gene: TRBJ2-7
CDR3nt: TGTGCCAGCAGCCGGACTGCAGCCGGGGACGAGCAGTACTTC
CDR3aa: CASSRTAAGDEQYF

abundance: many
v_gene: TRBV7-3
d_gene: TRBD2
j_gene: TRBJ2-1
CDR3nt: TGTGCCAGCAGCGCGGGGGGACTGTACAATGAGCAGTTCTTC
CDR3aa: CASSAGGLYNEQFF

abundance: many
v_gene: TRBV11-2
d_gene: .
j_gene: TRBJ1-2
CDR3nt: TGTGCCAGCAGCTTAGGGCTTTCGGTCAATGGCTACACCTTC
CDR3aa: CASSLGLSVNGYTF

abundance: .
v_gene: TRBV2
d_gene: .
j_gene: TRBJ1-1
CDR3nt: TGTGCCAGCAGTGAACAGGGGCCCACTGAAGCTCTCTTT
CDR3aa: CASSEQGPTEALF

abundance: many
v_gene: TRBV2
d_gene: .
j_gene: TRBJ2-7
CDR3nt: TGTGCCAGCAGACCCGGACAGAAGCCAACCTACGAGCAGTACTTC
CDR3aa: CASRPGQKPTYEQYF

abundance: many
v_gene: TRBV5-1
d_gene: TRBD2
j_gene: TRBJ2-3
CDR3nt: TGCGCCAGCAGCTTATGGGCCACAGGCGGGGGAGATACGCAGTATTTT
CDR3aa: CASSLWATGGGDTQYF

abundance: many
v_gene: TRBV2
d_gene: TRBD2
j_gene: TRBJ2-1
CDR3nt: TGTGCCAGCAGCCCACTAGCGGGAGCTCGAGGTGAGCAGTTCTTC
CDR3aa: CASSPLAGARGEQFF